This T cell receptor beta chain emerged from a study of response to subunit inactivated influenza vaccine. Study findings and constraints: The authors suggested that every seasonal influenza vaccination recruits few new T cells.

This clonotype was seen a handful of times. No antigen is known for it. MiXCR, run by TCRdb on the RT-PCR reads, gives a single entry per CDR3 protein. The table records hundreds of thousands of distinct CDR3 sequences, 14% of them present only once. Trimming cost V 5 bases and J 7 bases; bases outside gene matches: 10. This CDR3 is built from 16 residues. The germline CDR1 and CDR2 sequences are SGHVS and FQNEAQ. This TCR derives from a man in his forties or fifties who received an inactivated influenza vaccine. V gene TRBV7-8 combines with J gene TRBJ2-1, with 11 positions matching TRBD2. The sample was PBMCs from blood, taken 14 to 15 days before vaccination. The CDR3 DNA is TGTGCCAGCAGCCCCAGGCTAGCGGGGGGATGGAATGAGCAGTTCTTC. Protein sequence: CASSPRLAGGWNEQFF. The variable domain in full, with the rest retrieved from reference TRBV7-8 and TRBJ2-1, is GAGVSQSPRYKVAKRGQDVALRCDPISGHVSLFWYQQALGQGPEFLTYFQNEAQLDKSGLPSDRFFAERPEGSVSTLKIQRTQQEDSAVYLCASSPRLAGGWNEQFFGPGTRLTVL.